Presented here are 18 T cell receptor beta chains from one specimen sequenced in a study of OX40 agonist ivuxolimab in advanced cancers. Library generation was performed with the immunoSEQ multiplex PCR assay. Not all clones reach the TCRdb copy of this immuneACCESS table, which keeps in-frame sequences only. Checked studies attribute under half of the gap to unresolved V genes and leave the rest unexplained. This sample holds about 86,000 clones; 75% to 90% were observed only once. The biggest ten clones account for around 0.19% of the sample. Sequencing used CD4+ or CD8+ T cells sorted from blood, obtained in a trial of the OX40 agonist ivuxolimab. The origin of the receptors is an adult with an advanced solid tumor such as melanoma, head and neck, liver or kidney cancer.

The chain joins TRBV6-1 to TRBJ1-1; 7 positions agree with TRBD1. V dropped 4 bases and J dropped 10; count of bases not matched to a gene: 12. The CDR3 consists of 14 residues. Germline V gene lookup returns CDR1 MNHNS and CDR2 SASEGT. The DNA of the CDR3 is TGTGCCAGCAGTGCTAGGACAGGCTCTTGGTTAGCTTTCTTT. Translating gives CASSARTGSWLAFF.

This chain connects TRBV9 to TRBJ1-6; a weak D match, TRBD1 (5 bases). CDR3 length: 15 residues. Between the trimmed V and J ends, which lost 3 bases and 3 bases, there was a span of 10 bases. Germline-derived CDR1 and CDR2 are SGDLS and YYNGEE. CDR3 sequence reads: CASSGGSFYNSPLHF. The CDR3 DNA reads as TGTGCCAGCAGCGGGGGGTCTTTCTATAATTCACCCCTCCACTTT.

This clone was detected only once. The chain is built from TRBV10-1 and TRBJ1-1; D remains unclear. V shed 8 bases and J shed 1 base, with 8 bases lying between them. CDR3 length: 12 residues. Germline-derived CDR1 and CDR2 are WNHNN and SYGVQD (reference sequence). The CDR3 DNA sequence: TGCGCCAGCCCCGGGGAGAACACTGAAGCTTTCTTT. Amino acids: CASPGENTEAFF.

This chain joins TRBV5-1 and TRBJ1-3; 7 bases match TRBD1. Looked up from germline, CDR1 is SGHRS and CDR2 is YFSETQ. There are 16 residues in the CDR3. With 5 bases clipped from V and 0 bases from J, the junction kept 8 bases outside the gene matches. The CDR3 protein is CASRNSGTASGNTIYF. The CDR3 nucleotides are TGCGCCAGCAGGAATAGCGGGACAGCCTCTGGAAACACCATATATTTT. Looking up the rest from reference TRBV5-1 and TRBJ1-3 gives the full variable domain: KAGVTQTPRYLIKTRGQQVTLSCSPISGHRSVSWYQQTPGQGLQFLFEYFSETQRNKGNFPGRFSGRQFSNSRSEMNVSTLELGDSALYLCASRNSGTASGNTIYFGEGSWLTVV.

The chain uses TRBV7-8 and TRBJ1-5; unclear D gene. Per germline, CDR1 SGHVS and CDR2 FQNEAQ. Between the trimmed V and J ends, which lost 3 bases and 4 bases, there was a span of 7 bases. The CDR3 is 13 amino acids. DNA for the CDR3: TGTGCCAGCAGCTTTGACCGAAATCAGCCCCAGCATTTT. Residues: CASSFDRNQPQHF.

V gene TRBV7-9 combines with J gene TRBJ1-1; tentative D call: TRBD1 (5 bases). Per the germline V gene, CDR1 is SEHNR and CDR2 is FQNEAQ (reference sequence). Deletions cut 4 bases from V and 5 bases from J, with 8 bases between. The CDR3 is 12 residues long. The chain's CDR3 is CASSSQGTEAFF. The CDR3 DNA reads TGTGCCAGCAGCTCGCAGGGTACTGAAGCTTTCTTT.

The chain employs TRBV27 and TRBJ2-2; D gene unclear. The germline V and J ends were trimmed by 2 bases and 4 bases, with 8 bases remaining between them. CDR3 length equals 14 residues. Germline V gene sequence: CDR1 MNHEY, CDR2 SMNVEV (reference sequence). This CDR3 reads CASSLIAGTGELFF. The DNA for the CDR3 is TGTGCCAGCAGTTTAATAGCTGGCACCGGGGAGCTGTTTTTT.

The chain's CDR3 is CARGQGAKCSGNTIYF. CDR3 DNA: TGTGCCAGGGGACAGGGGGCAAAATGTTCTGGAAACACCATATATTTT. The chain combines TRBV19 with TRBJ1-3, with 12 bases identical to TRBD1. The trim removed 9 bases at V and 1 base at J, leaving 7 bases unmatched. The CDR3 length is 16 residues. The V gene's germline CDR1 is LNHDA and CDR2 SQIVND (reference sequence).

The V and J genes are TRBV20-1 and TRBJ2-1; D uncertain. Per the germline V gene, CDR1 is DFQATT and CDR2 is SNEGSKA (reference sequence). The V gene lost 3 bases and the J gene lost 5 bases, with 5 bases spanning the gap. This CDR3 has 11 residues. The CDR3: CSARQDNEQFF. The DNA for the CDR3 is TGCAGTGCTAGGCAAGACAATGAGCAGTTCTTC.

The chain employs TRBV5-1 and TRBJ2-3; 7 positions agree with TRBD2. This CDR3 region has 17 residues. Germline V gene data show CDR1 as SGHRS and CDR2 as YFSETQ. The V and J ends lost 0 bases and 0 bases, in that order; junction bases with no gene match: 7. The CDR3 sequence: CASSLALASGSTDTQYF. DNA of the CDR3: TGCGCCAGCAGCTTGGCCCTGGCTAGCGGCAGCACAGATACGCAGTATTTT.

This clone was observed a single time. The chain recombines TRBV4-1 with TRBJ1-4; 8 positions match TRBD1. The germline V gene encodes CDR1 MGHRA and CDR2 YSYEKL. J lost 6 bases, V lost 2 bases, and 11 bases had no gene match. The CDR3 runs 17 residues. The CDR3 loop reads CASSQQGVRGRDEKLFF. The CDR3, as DNA: TGCGCCAGCAGCCAACAAGGAGTCAGGGGGCGGGATGAAAAACTGTTTTTT.

The V gene is TRBV30, the J gene TRBJ2-3; 7 positions match TRBD2. CDR3 length: 16 residues. Germline assignment: CDR1 GTSNPN and CDR2 SVGIG (reference sequence). Trimming took 3 bases from V and 2 from J; bases not matched to a gene: 11. The CDR3 DNA is TGTGCCTGGAGGAGAGGGACTAACCTGTACACAGATACGCAGTATTTT. Encoded protein: CAWRRGTNLYTDTQYF.

V usage is TRBV4-2 and J usage is TRBJ2-1; D may be TRBD1 or TRBD2 (5 bases each). This CDR3 comprises 16 residues. Trimming shortened V by 1 base and J by 6 bases, and 16 bases separated the two germline ends. The germline V gene has CDR1 LGHNA and CDR2 YNFKEQ. The CDR3 DNA is TGTGCCAGCAGCCAAGGGGCTAGCCCCGGGGCCAATGAGCAGTTCTTC. This gives the protein CASSQGASPGANEQFF.

V is TRBV30 and J is TRBJ2-2; 7 positions agree with TRBD2. The CDR3 loop spans 17 amino acids. The germline gives CDR1 GTSNPN, CDR2 SVGIG (reference sequence). The trim removed 3 bases at V and 6 bases at J, leaving 16 bases unmatched. The CDR3 loop reads CAWSPPRQAGFAGELFF. The CDR3 DNA is TGTGCCTGGAGCCCGCCCCGGCAAGCGGGATTCGCCGGGGAGCTGTTTTTT.

A single count supports this clone. The chain employs TRBV4-2 and TRBJ2-2; TRBD1 agrees at 8 bases. Germline values: CDR1 LGHNA, CDR2 YNFKEQ. CDR3 length: 17 amino acids. With 4 bases clipped from V and 7 bases from J, the junction kept 14 bases outside the gene matches. The CDR3 loop is CASSRRLIQGAGGELFF. CDR3 bases: TGTGCCAGCAGCCGCCGACTAATCCAGGGGGCGGGCGGGGAGCTGTTTTTT.

V is TRBV6-1 and J is TRBJ1-5; TRBD1 agrees at 8 bases. V dropped 6 bases and J dropped 3; count of bases not matched to a gene: 4. In germline, CDR1 is MNHNS, CDR2 SASEGT. The CDR3 covers 14 residues. The CDR3 bases are TGTGCCAGCAGACGGACAGGGAACAATCAGCCCCAGCATTTT. Its protein product is CASRRTGNNQPQHF.

This rearrangement joins TRBV15 to TRBJ2-4; D might be TRBD2 (5 bases). Germline CDR1 and CDR2: LNHNV and YYDKDF (reference sequence). The CDR3 runs 17 residues. V was cut by 1 base and J by 0 bases, with 13 bases left in between. As DNA, the CDR3 is TGTGCCACCAGCAGAGGATTGGGGAGTGTAGCCAAAAACATTCAGTACTTC. Translated: CATSRGLGSVAKNIQYF.

The chain uses TRBV29-1 and TRBJ2-7, with D unclear. Germline assignment: CDR1 SQVTM and CDR2 ANQGSEA. V lost 8 bases, J lost 3 bases, and 11 bases lay in between. The CDR3 is 11 amino acids. The CDR3 loop reads CSPPDIYEQYV. The CDR3 DNA sequence: TGCAGCCCTCCAGACATCTACGAGCAGTACGTC.